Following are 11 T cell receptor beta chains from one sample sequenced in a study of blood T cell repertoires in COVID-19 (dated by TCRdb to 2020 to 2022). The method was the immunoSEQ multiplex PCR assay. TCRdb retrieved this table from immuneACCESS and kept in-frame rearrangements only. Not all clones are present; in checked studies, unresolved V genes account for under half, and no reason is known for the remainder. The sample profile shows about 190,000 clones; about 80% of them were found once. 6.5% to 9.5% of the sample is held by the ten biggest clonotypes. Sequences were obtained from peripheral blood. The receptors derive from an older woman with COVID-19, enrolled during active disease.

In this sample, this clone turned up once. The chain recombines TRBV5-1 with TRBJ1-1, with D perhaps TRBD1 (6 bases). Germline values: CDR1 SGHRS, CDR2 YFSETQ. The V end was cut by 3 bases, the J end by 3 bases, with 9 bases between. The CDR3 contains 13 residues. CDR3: CASSSQGHTEAFF. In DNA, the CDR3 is TGCGCCAGCAGCTCCCAGGGGCACACTGAAGCTTTCTTT.

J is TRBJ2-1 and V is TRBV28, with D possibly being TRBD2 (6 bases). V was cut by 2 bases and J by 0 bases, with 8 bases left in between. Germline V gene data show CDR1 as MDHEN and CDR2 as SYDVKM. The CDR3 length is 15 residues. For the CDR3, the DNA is TGTGCCAGCAGTTTAAACGGGAGCTCCTACAATGAGCAGTTCTTC. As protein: CASSLNGSSYNEQFF.

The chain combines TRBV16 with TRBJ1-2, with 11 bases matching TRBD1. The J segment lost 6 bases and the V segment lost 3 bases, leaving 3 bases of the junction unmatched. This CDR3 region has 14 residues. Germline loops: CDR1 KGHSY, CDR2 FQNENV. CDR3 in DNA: TGTGCCAGCAGCCAGGACAGGGGGCTAGATGGCTACACCTTC. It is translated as CASSQDRGLDGYTF.

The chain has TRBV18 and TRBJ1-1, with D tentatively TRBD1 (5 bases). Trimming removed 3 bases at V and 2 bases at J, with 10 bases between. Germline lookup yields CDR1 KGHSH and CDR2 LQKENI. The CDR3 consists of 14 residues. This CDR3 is CASSPSGDNTEAFF. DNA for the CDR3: TGTGCCAGCTCACCGAGCGGGGACAACACTGAAGCTTTCTTT. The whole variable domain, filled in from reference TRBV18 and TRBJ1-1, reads NAGVMQNPRHLVRRRGQEARLRCSPMKGHSHVYWYRQLPEEGLKFMVYLQKENIIDESGMPKERFSAEFPKEGPSILRIQQVVRGDSAAYFCASSPSGDNTEAFFGQGTRLTVV.

The CDR3 here is CAIEDRTGEKLFF. In DNA form, the CDR3 reads TGTGCCATTGAGGACAGAACGGGAGAAAAACTGTTTTTT. This chain connects TRBV19 to TRBJ1-4; tentatively, D is TRBD1 (6 bases). CDR1 and CDR2 (germline): LNHDA, SQIVND (reference sequence). V was trimmed by 10 bases and J by 8 bases, leaving 17 bases between them. The CDR3 is made up of 13 amino acids.

CDR3 nucleotide sequence: TGTGCCAGCAGCCAAGTGGGGAGGGGCAGGACTGAAGCTTTCTTT. Amino acid sequence: CASSQVGRGRTEAFF. The V call is TRBV3-1 (or the pseudogene TRBV3-2), the J call TRBJ1-1, with D possibly matching TRBD1 (5 bases). The CDR3 sequence is 15 residues long. Trimming took 1 base from V and 5 from J, leaving 14 bases between them. Germline V gene lookup returns CDR1 LGHDT and CDR2 YNNKEL (reference sequence).

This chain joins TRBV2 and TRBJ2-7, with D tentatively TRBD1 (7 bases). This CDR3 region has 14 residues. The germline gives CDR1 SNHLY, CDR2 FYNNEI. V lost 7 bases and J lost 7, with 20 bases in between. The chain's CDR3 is CASTQGSGDREQYF. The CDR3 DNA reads TGTGCCAGCACCCAAGGGTCGGGGGACAGAGAGCAGTACTTC.

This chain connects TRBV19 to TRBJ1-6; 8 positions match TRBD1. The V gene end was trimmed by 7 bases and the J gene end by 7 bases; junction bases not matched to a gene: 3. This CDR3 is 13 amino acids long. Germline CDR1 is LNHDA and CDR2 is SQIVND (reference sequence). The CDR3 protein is CASTQGVNSPLHF. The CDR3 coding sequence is TGTGCCAGTACACAGGGGGTCAATTCACCCCTCCACTTT. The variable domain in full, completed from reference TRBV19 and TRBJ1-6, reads DGGITQSPKYLFRKEGQNVTLSCEQNLNHDAMYWYRQDPGQGLRLIYYSQIVNDFQKGDIAEGYSVSREKKESFPLTVTSAQKNPTAFYLCASTQGVNSPLHFGNGTRLTVT.

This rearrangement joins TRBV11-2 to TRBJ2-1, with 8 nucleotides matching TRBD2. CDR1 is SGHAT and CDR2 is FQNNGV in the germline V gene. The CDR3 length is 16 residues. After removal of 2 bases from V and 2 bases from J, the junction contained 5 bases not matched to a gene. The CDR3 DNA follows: TGTGCCAGCAGCTTATTTGCGGGAGGCCCCTACAATGAGCAGTTCTTC. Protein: CASSLFAGGPYNEQFF.

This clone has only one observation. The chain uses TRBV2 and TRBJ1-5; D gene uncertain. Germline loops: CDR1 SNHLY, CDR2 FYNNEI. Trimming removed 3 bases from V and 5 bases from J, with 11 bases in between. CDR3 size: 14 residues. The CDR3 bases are TGTGCCAGCAGTGATCAGGCAGTGGATCAGCCCCAGCATTTT. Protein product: CASSDQAVDQPQHF.

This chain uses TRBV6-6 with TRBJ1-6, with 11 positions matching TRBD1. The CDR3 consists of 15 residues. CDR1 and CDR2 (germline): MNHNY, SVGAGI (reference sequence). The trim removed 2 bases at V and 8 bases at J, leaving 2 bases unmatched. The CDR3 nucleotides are TGTGCCAGCAGTTACGAGGACAGGGGGCATTCACCCCTCCACTTT. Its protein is CASSYEDRGHSPLHF.